These 8 T cell receptor beta chains came from one sample sequenced in a study of graft-versus-host responses after intestinal transplantation. The antigens for these receptors are not known. Here immunoSEQ multiplex PCR was the method, and the copy in TCRdb shows in-frame clones only, minus some. Of about 100,000 clones listed, about 90% are singletons. The sequenced sample was unstimulated CD4+ T cells sorted from spleen or lymph node cells, obtained before transplant. The receptors were sampled from a human donor who was the organ donor for an intestinal transplant.

This sequence joins TRBV2 and TRBJ1-1, with D uncertain. V lost 5 bases, J lost 3 bases, and 13 bases lay in between. The V gene's germline CDR1 is SNHLY and CDR2 FYNNEI. The length of the CDR3 is 14 residues. DNA for the CDR3: TGTGCCAGCAGTTCCTCTTTTGGGGACACTGAAGCTTTCTTT. Its protein is CASSSSFGDTEAFF.

This chain uses TRBV7-9 with TRBJ1-6, with 10 positions matching TRBD1. Germline CDR1 SEHNR, CDR2 FQNEAQ (reference sequence). The CDR3 contains 14 residues. J lost 5 bases, V lost 8 bases, and 3 bases had no gene match. The CDR3 sequence: CASRGTGDNSPLHF. The CDR3 coding sequence is TGTGCCAGCCGTGGGACAGGGGATAATTCACCCCTCCACTTT. The full variable domain, in which reference TRBV7-9 and TRBJ1-6 provide the parts outside the CDR3, is DTGVSQNPRHKITKRGQNVTFRCDPISEHNRLYWYRQTLGQGPEFLTYFQNEAQLEKSRLLSDRFSAERPKGSFSTLEIQRTEQGDSAMYLCASRGTGDNSPLHFGNGTRLTVT.

The chain carries TRBV15 and TRBJ1-5, with unresolved D. The ends were cut back, 2 bases at V and 3 bases at J, with 2 bases in the middle. The CDR3 length is 12 residues. Germline V gives CDR1 LNHNV, CDR2 YYDKDF (reference sequence). The DNA of the CDR3 is TGTGCCACCAGCAGATACAATCAGCCCCAGCATTTT. Translated, it gives CATSRYNQPQHF. Full variable domain (missing parts from reference TRBV15 and TRBJ1-5): DAMVIQNPRYQVTQFGKPVTLSCSQTLNHNVMYWYQQKSSQAPKLLFHYYDKDFNNEADTPDNFQSRRPNTSFCFLDIRSPGLGDTAMYLCATSRYNQPQHFGDGTRLSIL.

This clone has more than one count but fewer than ten. The chain links TRBV4-2 to TRBJ2-5; 9 bases map to TRBD2. V gave up 3 bases and J gave up 4 bases; unmatched junction bases: 3. The germline V gene has CDR1 LGHNA and CDR2 YNFKEQ. This CDR3 spans 14 amino acids. DNA of the CDR3: TGTGCCAGCAGCCAGGCGGGGGGGGTAGAGACCCAGTACTTC. Its translation: CASSQAGGVETQYF.

The chain links TRBV5-1 to TRBJ1-4; TRBD1 matches at 9 bases. Per the germline V gene, CDR1 is SGHRS and CDR2 is YFSETQ. With V trimmed by 5 bases and J by 5 bases, 7 bases remained unmatched. This CDR3 contains 15 residues. In DNA form, the CDR3 reads TGCGCCAGCAGACCCCTCGGACAGGGGAATGAAAAACTGTTTTTT. Protein sequence: CASRPLGQGNEKLFF.

The V gene is TRBV5-1, the J gene TRBJ2-7, with 11 bases fitting TRBD1. The CDR3 contains 14 residues. With V trimmed by 4 bases and J by 4 bases, 4 bases remained unmatched. Per germline, CDR1 SGHRS and CDR2 YFSETQ. In DNA form, the CDR3 reads TGCGCCAGCAGCCCGGACAGGGGGCTATACGAGCAGTACTTC. It specifies CASSPDRGLYEQYF.

This clone was seen once. The V call is TRBV4-1, the J call TRBJ1-5; D is uncertain. The V gene lost 0 bases and the J gene lost 1 base, with 10 bases spanning the gap. The CDR3 consists of 16 residues. Germline V gives CDR1 MGHRA, CDR2 YSYEKL. CDR3: CASSQETGSSNQPQHF. The CDR3 nucleotides are TGCGCCAGCAGCCAAGAAACGGGATCGAGCAATCAGCCCCAGCATTTT.

This CDR3 is CASSVTGLLYF. The DNA for the CDR3 is TGTGCCAGCAGTGTGACAGGTCTTCTGTATTTT. This chain joins TRBV2 and TRBJ2-3; perhaps TRBD1 as D (6 bases). The CDR3 spans 11 residues. V was pared by 4 bases and J by 14 bases, with 13 bases between. The germline gives CDR1 SNHLY, CDR2 FYNNEI.